The 25 T cell receptor beta chains below were found in one sample sequenced in a study of cytomegalovirus exposure and HLA in healthy donors. 13 Jbeta primers and 60 Vbeta primers were used for the PCR. TCRdb's copy holds only in-frame clones and misses some; the assay was immunoSEQ multiplex PCR. The repertoire has fewer than 200,000 clones, roughly 77% of them found once; the top ten carry less than 2%. The material sequenced was PBMCs. The receptors were sampled from a woman aged 18-29 years in good health and CMV-seronegative.

This clone was seen only once. The chain employs TRBV5-1 and TRBJ1-2; 10 nucleotides agree with TRBD1. Unmatched junction bases numbered 6, after V lost 4 bases and J lost 6 bases. This CDR3 is built from 14 residues. Looked up from germline, CDR1 is SGHRS and CDR2 is YFSETQ. The CDR3 DNA reads TGCGCCAGCAGCCTTACCGGGACAGGGGATGGCTACACCTTC. Its translation: CASSLTGTGDGYTF. Combining the CDR3 with reference TRBV5-1 and TRBJ1-2 gives the whole variable domain KAGVTQTPRYLIKTRGQQVTLSCSPISGHRSVSWYQQTPGQGLQFLFEYFSETQRNKGNFPGRFSGRQFSNSRSEMNVSTLELGDSALYLCASSLTGTGDGYTFGSGTRLTVV.

For this clone: Relative to the germline gene, one junction end is altered; a read error may explain this. The V gene is TRBV6-1, the J gene TRBJ2-7; tentative D call: TRBD2 (5 bases). There are 16 residues in the CDR3. Per the germline V gene, CDR1 is MNHNS and CDR2 is SASEGT. The CDR3 DNA reads TGTGTCAGCAGTGTCGCGCGTGGGCGAGGCGGGCGCGAGCAGTACTTC. Its translation is CVSSVARGRGGREQYF.

This chain uses TRBV7-7 with TRBJ1-3, with a tentative D call TRBD1 (6 bases). V was shortened by 1 base and J by 2 bases, with 9 bases between the two germline ends. Germline V gene sequence: CDR1 SSHAT, CDR2 FNYEAQ (reference sequence). The CDR3 has 15 amino acids. CDR3 bases: TGTGCCAGCAGCTTAGGGGAGGGGGCTGGAAACACCATATATTTT. This codes for CASSLGEGAGNTIYF.

This chain connects TRBV10-3 to TRBJ2-1, with a possible D match to TRBD1 (5 bases). CDR1 and CDR2 from the germline V gene are ENHRY and SYGVKD. The V end lost 6 bases, the J end lost 0 bases, and 15 bases lay between the germline ends. The CDR3 runs to 16 residues. CDR3 protein: CAISRQQLSSYNEQFF. The CDR3 DNA reads as TGTGCCATCAGCAGACAGCAATTAAGCTCCTACAATGAGCAGTTCTTC.

The V and J genes are TRBV28 and TRBJ2-5, with 9 bases fitting TRBD2. V trimming: 6 bases; J trimming: 4 bases; junction bases outside the gene matches: 6. CDR3 length: 14 residues. The germline CDR1 and CDR2 sequences are MDHEN and SYDVKM. The CDR3 loop reads CASRLAGDLETQYF. The CDR3 coding sequence is TGTGCCAGCAGATTAGCGGGAGATTTAGAGACCCAGTACTTC.

V usage is TRBV6-5 and J usage is TRBJ2-5; TRBD1 matches at 9 bases. Germline CDR1 MNHEY, CDR2 SVGAGI. The ends lost 2 bases at V and 3 bases at J; junction bases unmatched: 7. This CDR3 is 16 amino acids long. The CDR3 nucleotides are TGTGCCAGCAGTTACGGGGGGACAGGGATGGAAGAGACCCAGTACTTC. This codes for CASSYGGTGMEETQYF.

The chain couples TRBV9 to TRBJ2-1, with 10 nucleotides matching TRBD2. The CDR3 is 15 residues long. Germline lookup yields CDR1 SGDLS and CDR2 YYNGEE. The J segment lost 8 bases and the V segment lost 2 bases, leaving 7 bases of the junction unmatched. The chain's CDR3 is CASSVSGRASYEQFF. CDR3 nucleotides: TGTGCCAGCAGCGTGAGCGGGAGGGCGTCCTATGAGCAGTTCTTC.

This clone was counted once. This chain joins TRBV23-1 and TRBJ2-3, with 9 bases aligning to TRBD2. TRBV23-1 is labeled an ORF, and its function is uncertain. V gave up 0 bases and J gave up 3 bases; unmatched junction bases: 7. This CDR3 contains 17 residues. Written as DNA, the CDR3 is TGCGCCAGCAGTCAATCGGAGGGAACTAGCGGGACAGATACGCAGTATTTT. Translation: CASSQSEGTSGTDTQYF.

This chain links TRBV6-5 with TRBJ1-1, with a tentative D call TRBD1 (6 bases). Trimming took off 0 bases at V and 7 bases at J, with 9 bases between the two ends. Germline V CDR1 and CDR2: MNHEY, SVGAGI. The CDR3 is made up of 13 amino acids. The CDR3 is CASSYSGHVEAFF. The DNA of the CDR3 is TGTGCCAGCAGTTACTCGGGACACGTTGAAGCTTTCTTT.

This chain uses TRBV6-4 with TRBJ1-1, with D unclear. The V gene lost 2 bases and the J gene lost 2 bases, with 6 bases spanning the gap. Germline-derived CDR1 and CDR2 are MRHNA and SNTAGT. This CDR3 is built from 13 residues. CDR3 sequence: CASSDNRNTEAFF. The CDR3 DNA sequence: TGTGCCAGCAGTGACAACAGAAACACTGAAGCTTTCTTT.

The genes are TRBV6-6 and TRBJ1-2; 7 bases map to TRBD1. The CDR3 spans 13 residues. The V and J ends lost 6 bases and 4 bases, in that order; junction bases with no gene match: 5. Germline CDR1 is MNHNY and CDR2 is SVGAGI (reference sequence). For the CDR3, the DNA is TGTGCCAGCAGGCGGGACAGCGTCTATGGCTACACCTTC. This sequence encodes CASRRDSVYGYTF.

The CDR3 region is CASSQWRDSASNTGELFF. The DNA of the CDR3 is TGTGCCAGCAGCCAGTGGCGGGACAGTGCTTCTAACACCGGGGAGCTGTTTTTT. This chain joins TRBV14 and TRBJ2-2; D might be TRBD1 (7 bases). The CDR3 length is 18 residues. The germline gives CDR1 SGHDN, CDR2 FVKESK. Trimming stripped 3 bases from V and 2 bases from J, with 19 bases between.

In its sample, this clone was seen once. The rearrangement links TRBV2 to TRBJ2-7, with 7 nucleotides matching TRBD2. V gave up 6 bases and J gave up 10 bases; unmatched junction bases: 9. CDR3 length equals 12 residues. Germline loops: CDR1 SNHLY, CDR2 FYNNEI. The CDR3: CASSRPGGLQYF. The DNA for the CDR3 is TGTGCCAGCAGCCGCCCGGGAGGCTTACAGTACTTC.

This clone occurred a few times. V usage is TRBV30 and J usage is TRBJ2-7; TRBD2 aligns across 10 bases. Trimming at V came to 4 bases and at J to 4 bases, leaving 16 bases not matched to a gene. The CDR3 runs to 17 residues. Germline loops: CDR1 GTSNPN, CDR2 SVGIG (reference sequence). The CDR3 loop is CAWMSPKAGGRGYEQYF. The DNA for the CDR3 is TGTGCCTGGATGAGTCCAAAAGCGGGAGGGCGGGGTTACGAGCAGTACTTC.

The chain combines TRBV7-8 with TRBJ2-2, with D uncertain. This CDR3 comprises 14 residues. Germline V CDR1 and CDR2: SGHVS, FQNEAQ. V lost 1 base and J lost 1, with 4 bases in between. This CDR3 reads CASSLGQNTGELFF. The CDR3, as DNA: TGTGCCAGCAGCTTAGGGCAGAACACCGGGGAGCTGTTTTTT.

Comment on this clone: The junction does not match germline at one end; this may be a read error. V gene TRBV7-9 combines with J gene TRBJ2-7; the D is unclear. The CDR3 has 17 amino acids. Germline CDR1 is SEHNR and CDR2 is FQNEAQ (reference sequence). The CDR3 reads CSSSLVTRRSPFYEQYF. CDR3 DNA: TGTTCCAGCAGCTTAGTTACTCGAAGGAGTCCTTTTTACGAGCAGTACTTC. The full variable domain, rest sourced from reference TRBV7-9 and TRBJ2-7, is DTGVSQNPRHKITKRGQNVTFRCDPISEHNRLYWYRQTLGQGPEFLTYFQNEAQLEKSRLLSDRFSAERPKGSFSTLEIQRTEQGDSAMYLCSSSLVTRRSPFYEQYFGPGTRLTVT.

The chain is built from TRBV7-3 and TRBJ2-1; TRBD2 matches at 14 bases. This CDR3 has 20 residues. The V gene end was trimmed by 5 bases and the J gene end by 0 bases; junction bases not matched to a gene: 12. Germline CDR1 and CDR2: SGHTA and FQGTGA. This CDR3 reads CASSPGEGLAGGISYNEQFF. CDR3 sequence (DNA): TGTGCCAGCAGCCCCGGGGAAGGACTAGCGGGAGGAATCTCCTACAATGAGCAGTTCTTC.

This chain joins TRBV5-1 and TRBJ1-1; tentative D call: TRBD1 (5 bases). CDR3 length: 16 residues. Germline V gene data show CDR1 as SGHRS and CDR2 as YFSETQ. V gave up 0 bases and J gave up 3 bases, with 15 bases separating them. The CDR3 is CASSLVGGRSDTEAFF. CDR3 bases: TGCGCCAGCAGCTTGGTGGGGGGACGATCTGACACTGAAGCTTTCTTT.

The V call is TRBV5-1, the J call TRBJ2-1, with D tentatively TRBD1 (6 bases). The V end lost 1 base, the J end lost 5 bases, and 13 bases lay between the germline ends. The CDR3 is 15 residues long. Germline loops: CDR1 SGHRS, CDR2 YFSETQ. As DNA, the CDR3 is TGCGCCAGCAGCTTGCTGGCAGGGGTGAACAATGAGCAGTTCTTC. This translates into CASSLLAGVNNEQFF.

The J gene is TRBJ1-4, the V gene TRBV19; TRBD1 matches 7 bases. J gave up 0 bases and V 1 base, and 2 bases lay outside the gene matches. Germline CDR1 LNHDA, CDR2 SQIVND (reference sequence). This CDR3 spans 16 amino acids. The CDR3 bases are TGTGCCAGTAGTATAGGGACAGGCGCAACTAATGAAAAACTGTTTTTT. It is translated as CASSIGTGATNEKLFF.

V is TRBV28 and J is TRBJ2-1; 11 positions match TRBD2. The CDR3 contains 16 residues. Per germline, CDR1 MDHEN and CDR2 SYDVKM. J gave up 2 bases and V 5 bases, and 5 bases lay outside the gene matches. The CDR3 is CASSELAGAPYNEQFF. CDR3 DNA: TGTGCCAGCAGTGAACTAGCGGGAGCACCCTACAATGAGCAGTTCTTC.

This clone was seen more than once but under ten times. V gene TRBV5-1 combines with J gene TRBJ2-2; 8 positions match TRBD1. The J segment lost 6 bases and the V segment lost 2 bases, leaving 3 bases of the junction unmatched. The CDR3 extends over 14 amino acids. Germline V gives CDR1 SGHRS, CDR2 YFSETQ. As DNA, the CDR3 is TGCGCCAGCAGCTTCCAGACAGGGGCCGGGGAGCTGTTTTTT. Translating gives CASSFQTGAGELFF.

The CDR3 loop is CASGHRDRGYSNQPQHF. The DNA for the CDR3 is TGTGCCAGCGGGCACCGGGACAGGGGGTATAGCAATCAGCCCCAGCATTTT. The rearrangement uses TRBV28 and TRBJ1-5; 11 nucleotides agree with TRBD1. The CDR3 is made up of 17 amino acids. In germline, CDR1 is MDHEN, CDR2 SYDVKM. Trimming took 8 bases from V and 0 from J; bases not matched to a gene: 9.

Comments on this clone: A read error may account for a junction end that differs from germline. V gene TRBV7-7 combines with J gene TRBJ2-1; 11 nucleotides match TRBD2. Germline CDR1 and CDR2: SSHAT and FNYEAQ (reference sequence). The length of the CDR3 is 15 residues. This CDR3 is CASSLAGGYGNEQFF. CDR3 DNA sequence: TGTGCTAGCAGCTTAGCGGGAGGGTACGGGAATGAGCAGTTCTTC.

The chain links TRBV11-2 to TRBJ2-1, with 8 bases fitting TRBD1. V shed 6 bases, J shed 8 bases, and the junction held 9 bases outside the gene matches. Per the germline V gene, CDR1 is SGHAT and CDR2 is FQNNGV. The CDR3 has 14 amino acids. DNA for the CDR3: TGTGCCAGCAGTTCCAGGGGGCCTGGTGATGAGCAGTTCTTC. Its translation: CASSSRGPGDEQFF.